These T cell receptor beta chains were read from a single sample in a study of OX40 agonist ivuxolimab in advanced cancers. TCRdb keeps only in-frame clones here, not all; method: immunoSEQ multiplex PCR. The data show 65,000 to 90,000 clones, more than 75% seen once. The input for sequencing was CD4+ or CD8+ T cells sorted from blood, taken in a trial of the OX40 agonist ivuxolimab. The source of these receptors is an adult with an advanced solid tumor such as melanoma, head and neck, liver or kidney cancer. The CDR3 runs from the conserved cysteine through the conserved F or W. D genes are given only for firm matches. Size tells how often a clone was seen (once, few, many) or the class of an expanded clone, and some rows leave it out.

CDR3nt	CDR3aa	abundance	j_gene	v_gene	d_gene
TGTGCCAGCAGTGGACCGACTGGGGTCTACGAGCAGTACTTC	CASSGPTGVYEQYF	few	TRBJ2-7	TRBV25-1	NA
TGTGCCAGCAGTGAGCAAAGGGGCCTAGGAGTGACTGAAGCTTTCTTT	CASSEQRGLGVTEAFF	few	TRBJ1-1	TRBV27	NA
TGTGCCAGCAGCCAAGATGACTACCCCTTCTACAATGAGCAGTTCTTC	CASSQDDYPFYNEQFF	NA	TRBJ2-1	TRBV14	NA
TGTGCCAGCAGCTTAGCGCTAGGCGGGGCCCGATCGAACACTGAAGCTTTCTTT	CASSLALGGARSNTEAFF	NA	TRBJ1-1	TRBV7-2	NA
TGTGCCGGCAGATCCGGGCCCTTTTTCACCTATGGCTACACCTTC	CAGRSGPFFTYGYTF	once	TRBJ1-2	TRBV6-1	NA
TGTGCCAGCAGCAGGGGGCTAGGATCGAGGACTGAAGCTTTCTTT	CASSRGLGSRTEAFF	NA	TRBJ1-1	TRBV6-5	TRBD1
TGTGCCAGCAGTGGCGGGGACAGATACTATCAGCCCCAGCATTTT	CASSGGDRYYQPQHF	NA	TRBJ1-5	TRBV28	TRBD1
TGTGCCAGCAGCCTCGGGGGCCCCTTCACAGATACGCAGTATTTT	CASSLGGPFTDTQYF	few	TRBJ2-3	TRBV7-9	NA
TGTGCCAGCTCACCCTACTCCTACGAGCAGTACTTC	CASSPYSYEQYF	NA	TRBJ2-7	TRBV18	NA
TGCGCCAGCAGCTTGGGAAGTAGCGGGACCTACGAGCAGTACTTC	CASSLGSSGTYEQYF	NA	TRBJ2-7	TRBV5-1	TRBD2
TGTGCCAGCAGATCCGGACCATTCACAGATACGCAGTATTTT	CASRSGPFTDTQYF	NA	TRBJ2-3	TRBV28	NA
TGCGCCAGCAGCTTACAGGGGAACGACGAGCAGTACTTC	CASSLQGNDEQYF	NA	TRBJ2-7	TRBV5-1	TRBD1
TGTGCCAGCCGACAGAATACGAACACCGGGGAGCTGTTTTTT	CASRQNTNTGELFF	NA	TRBJ2-2	TRBV7-6	NA
TGTGCCAGCAGCTTAAAGGGACCCTACAATGAGCAGTTCTTC	CASSLKGPYNEQFF	few	TRBJ2-1	TRBV7-9	NA
TGTGCCAGCAGCTCATCGACCCAAGATACGCAGTATTTT	CASSSSTQDTQYF	few	TRBJ2-3	TRBV7-3	NA
TGTGCCAGCAGCTTAGATTGGGCGGCTACTGAAGCTTTCTTT	CASSLDWAATEAFF	NA	TRBJ1-1	TRBV7-2	NA
TGTGCCAGCAGCCGGCTAGCGCTCCAAGAGACCCAGTACTTC	CASSRLALQETQYF	NA	TRBJ2-5	TRBV7-2	NA
TGTGCCAGCAGTCCCCAGACAGGTTATAATTCACCCCTCCACTTT	CASSPQTGYNSPLHF	NA	TRBJ1-6	TRBV28	NA
TGTGCCACCCGGCGGGGCAATGAGCAGTTCTTC	CATRRGNEQFF	NA	TRBJ2-1	TRBV6-5	NA
TGTGCCAGCAGCGGGGGAGGCGCCCGGCCCCCCTACTACGAGCAGTACTTC	CASSGGGARPPYYEQYF	NA	TRBJ2-7	TRBV2	NA
TGTGCCAGCAGCCAATGGCAAAATGAGCAGTTCTTC	CASSQWQNEQFF	NA	TRBJ2-1	TRBV4-2	NA
TGCGCCAGCAGCTTGGAACTCGGGAGGTGGTACGAGCAGTACTTC	CASSLELGRWYEQYF	NA	TRBJ2-7	TRBV5-1	TRBD2
TGTGCCAGCAGCTCTAGACCCCTCCACTTT	CASSSRPLHF	few	TRBJ1-6	TRBV5-6	NA
TGTGCCAGCAGAAAGAGGACAGGGGATCCCTACGAGCAGTACTTC	CASRKRTGDPYEQYF	NA	TRBJ2-7	TRBV6-5	TRBD1
TGTGCCAGCAGTCGACAGTTAAGACAGCCCCAGCATTTT	CASSRQLRQPQHF	NA	TRBJ1-5	TRBV28	NA
TGTGCCAGCAGCTTTGGAGATACGCAGTATTTT	CASSFGDTQYF	NA	TRBJ2-3	TRBV7-2	NA
TGTGCCAGCAGTTGGCAGCGCTCTGGGGCCAACGTCCTGACTTTC	CASSWQRSGANVLTF	once	TRBJ2-6	TRBV6-5	NA
TGTGCCAGCTCAGGGGACTTAGTTTCCTACGAGCAGTACTTC	CASSGDLVSYEQYF	NA	TRBJ2-7	TRBV18	NA
TGTGCCAGCAGTCAGGTGGTCGGCAATCAGCCCCAGCATTTT	CASSQVVGNQPQHF	NA	TRBJ1-5	TRBV2	NA
TGTGCCAGCAGCGTAGCTAGCGGGGGGGATACGCAGTATTTT	CASSVASGGDTQYF	NA	TRBJ2-3	TRBV9	TRBD2
TGTGCCACTGGAAGTAACTATGGCTACACCTTC	CATGSNYGYTF	NA	TRBJ1-2	TRBV6-6	NA
TGTGCCAGCAATGGCCATGAGGGGCGGGGCTACACCTTC	CASNGHEGRGYTF	NA	TRBJ1-2	TRBV6-5	NA
TGTGCCAGCAGCTACCATACCCTTCCGCAAAGCGTCCTGACTTTC	CASSYHTLPQSVLTF	NA	TRBJ2-6	TRBV7-2	NA
TGTGCCAGCAGTTCCCATACAGGGGATGGCTACACCTTC	CASSSHTGDGYTF	NA	TRBJ1-2	TRBV28	TRBD1
TGTGCCAGCAGTGACTCCCCACTAGCGGGGGCTGAAAATGAGCAGTTCTTC	CASSDSPLAGAENEQFF	NA	TRBJ2-1	TRBV6-4	TRBD2
TGTGCCAGCAGTGAAGTTTTGGTTGACGGGGAGCTGTTTTTT	CASSEVLVDGELFF	NA	TRBJ2-2	TRBV6-1	NA
TGCACCCTCCGAGCGGGGGGGCCGTCCGGGGAGCTGTTTTTT	CTLRAGGPSGELFF	once	TRBJ2-2	TRBV29-1	TRBD2
TGTGCCAGCAGTTTGACCGAACTCAGGGAAAACTATGGCTACACCTTC	CASSLTELRENYGYTF	NA	TRBJ1-2	TRBV28	NA
TGTGCCAGCAGCCAGCTGGACAGGGGGACGGGTGGCTACACCTTC	CASSQLDRGTGGYTF	few	TRBJ1-2	TRBV14	TRBD1
TGTGCCAGCATGGGGGGCTATGGCTACACCTTC	CASMGGYGYTF	NA	TRBJ1-2	TRBV6-5	NA